The rows below give T cell receptor beta chains drawn from one sample of a study of shared clonotypes between healthy human individuals. Sequenced by immunoSEQ multiplex PCR; TCRdb stores in-frame clones only, minus some. The table lists 2 million to 2.5 million clones, more than 85% of them singletons. The specimen was naive CD4+ T cells from PBMCs. Receptor source: a man aged 18 to 29 in good health. Some clones in this sample may be carry-over from other donors' samples. Each CDR3 is given with its conserved first and last residue. Fields, in order: clone size, J gene, V gene, D gene, CDR3 length, CDR3 protein, CDR3 DNA. D genes are given only for firm matches. Size is omitted from some rows. Given values are once, few, many or a class for expanded clones.

- | TRBJ1-3 | TRBV15 | - | 17 | CATSRDSLFFPGNTIYF | TGTGCCACCAGCAGAGATTCCTTGTTCTTCCCTGGAAACACCATATATTTT
- | TRBJ2-2 | TRBV7-2 | - | 13 | CASSLTRTGELFF | TGTGCCAGCAGCTTAACTAGGACTGGGGAGCTGTTTTTT
- | TRBJ2-5 | TRBV6-1 | TRBD2 | 17 | CASSDLGSGIFQETQYF | TGTGCCAGCAGTGACTTGGGTAGCGGGATCTTCCAAGAGACCCAGTACTTC
- | TRBJ1-2 | TRBV11-2 | TRBD1 | 16 | CASRPIRGTGLGGYTF | TGTGCCAGCAGACCTATTCGGGGGACAGGGTTGGGTGGCTACACCTTC
- | TRBJ1-3 | TRBV2 | - | 17 | CASSEGIRPTSGNTIYF | TGTGCCAGCAGTGAAGGGATCAGGCCTACCTCTGGAAACACCATATATTTT
- | TRBJ2-3 | TRBV5-5 | - | 12 | CASSFRTDTQYF | TGTGCCAGCAGCTTTCGGACAGATACGCAGTATTTT
- | TRBJ1-5 | TRBV5-8 | - | 15 | CASSLRGAVNQPQHF | TGTGCCAGCAGCTTAAGAGGGGCCGTTAATCAGCCCCAGCATTTT
- | TRBJ2-7 | TRBV2 | - | 14 | CASSDQGPPYEQYF | TGTGCCAGCAGTGATCAGGGGCCCCCCTACGAGCAGTACTTC
- | TRBJ2-7 | TRBV10-1 | - | 14 | CASSDRNWPYEQYF | TGCGCCAGCAGTGATCGCAATTGGCCCTACGAGCAGTACTTC
- | TRBJ1-2 | TRBV6-6 | - | 11 | CASTALGGYTF | TGTGCCAGCACCGCCCTCGGGGGCTACACCTTC
- | TRBJ2-7 | TRBV7-2 | - | 14 | CASSRFLVTGEQYF | TGTGCCAGCAGCCGGTTCTTGGTGACGGGGGAGCAGTACTTC
- | TRBJ2-6 | TRBV2 | - | 16 | CASSGNRLSGANVLTF | TGTGCCAGCAGTGGGAATCGTCTCTCTGGGGCCAACGTCCTGACTTTC
- | TRBJ1-3 | TRBV2 | TRBD1 | 15 | CASITDGQGGNTIYF | TGTGCCAGCATAACCGACGGACAGGGTGGGAACACCATATATTTT
- | TRBJ1-1 | TRBV28 | TRBD1 | 16 | CASSLAPGQGSTEAFF | TGTGCCAGCAGTTTAGCTCCGGGACAGGGGAGTACTGAAGCTTTCTTT
once | TRBJ1-3 | TRBV6-1 | - | 12 | CASRRGENTIYF | TGTGCCAGCAGGAGAGGGGAAAACACCATATATTTT
- | TRBJ1-2 | TRBV6-5 | - | 15 | CASSYSIAANYGYTF | TGTGCCAGCAGTTACTCGATAGCGGCAAACTATGGCTACACCTTC
- | TRBJ1-2 | TRBV28 | - | 15 | CASSINFGQSGGYTF | TGTGCCAGCAGTATAAACTTCGGACAGAGTGGGGGCTACACCTTC
- | TRBJ2-7 | TRBV5-4 | TRBD1 | 15 | CASSLGQGGREEQYF | TGTGCCAGCAGCCTGGGACAGGGGGGACGGGAAGAGCAGTACTTC
few | TRBJ2-7 | TRBV5-4 | TRBD2 | 15 | CASSLRAGEAGEQYF | TGTGCCAGCAGCTTGAGGGCGGGAGAAGCGGGCGAGCAGTACTTC
- | TRBJ1-5 | TRBV5-4 | - | 16 | CASSFGGGVGNQPQHF | TGTGCCAGCAGCTTCGGCGGAGGCGTAGGCAATCAGCCCCAGCATTTT
- | TRBJ2-7 | TRBV30 | - | 12 | CAWSGGGHEQYF | TGTGCCTGGAGTGGAGGGGGGCACGAGCAGTACTTC